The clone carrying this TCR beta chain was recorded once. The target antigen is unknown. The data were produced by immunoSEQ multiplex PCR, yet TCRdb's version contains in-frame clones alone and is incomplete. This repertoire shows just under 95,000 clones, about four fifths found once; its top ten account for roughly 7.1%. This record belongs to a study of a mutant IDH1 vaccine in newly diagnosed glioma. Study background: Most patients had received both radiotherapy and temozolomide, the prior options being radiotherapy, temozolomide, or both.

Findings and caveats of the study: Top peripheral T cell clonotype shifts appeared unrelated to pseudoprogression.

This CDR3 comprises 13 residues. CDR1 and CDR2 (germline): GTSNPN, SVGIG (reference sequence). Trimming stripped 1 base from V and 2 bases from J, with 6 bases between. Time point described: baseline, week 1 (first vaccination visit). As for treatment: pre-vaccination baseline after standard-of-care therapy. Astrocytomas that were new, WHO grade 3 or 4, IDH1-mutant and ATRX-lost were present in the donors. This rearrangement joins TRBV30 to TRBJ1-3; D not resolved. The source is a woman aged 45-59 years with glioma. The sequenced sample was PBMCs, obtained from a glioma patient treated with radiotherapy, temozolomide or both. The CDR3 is CAWSGSAGNTIYF. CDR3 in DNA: TGTGCCTGGAGTGGGTCGGCTGGAAACACCATATATTTT.